The rows below give T cell receptor beta chains drawn from one sample of a study of T cells after yellow fever vaccination. TCRdb itself ran the 5' RACE reads through MiXCR, one entry per CDR3 protein. The sample yields almost 600,000 distinct CDR3 sequences, roughly 13% seen once. The specimen was PBMCs, collected on the day of the yellow fever booster vaccination. The origin of the receptors is a man younger than 45 who received the YFV17D yellow fever vaccine. CDR3s include the opening cysteine and the closing phenylalanine or tryptophan. A D gene is named only where the DNA matches it firmly. Clone size is stated in some rows and not others, as once, few, many or a class when expanded.

D gene | J gene | clone size | V gene | CDR3 protein | CDR3 DNA
- | TRBJ2-5 | many | TRBV12-3/TRBV12-4 | CASSPFTWGRETQYF | TGTGCCAGCAGCCCCTTCACATGGGGGCGGGAGACCCAGTACTTC
- | TRBJ1-1 | - | TRBV18 | CASSPRAFEAFF | TGTGCCAGCTCACCAAGGGCGTTTGAAGCTTTCTTT
TRBD2 | TRBJ2-7 | few | TRBV3-1 | CASSRYSGTSGSYEQYF | TGTGCCAGCAGTCGATATTCCGGGACTAGCGGGAGTTACGAGCAGTACTTC
TRBD2 | TRBJ2-3 | - | TRBV4-3 | CASSLLAGHATDTQYF | TGCGCCAGCAGCCTCCTAGCGGGGCATGCCACAGATACGCAGTATTTT
- | TRBJ1-3 | few | TRBV28 | CASSLWGAGNTIYF | TGTGCCAGCAGTTTATGGGGAGCGGGAAACACCATATATTTT
- | TRBJ2-6 | - | TRBV12-3/TRBV12-4 | CASNDGPRGYGANVLTF | TGTGCCAGCAATGACGGGCCTAGGGGTTATGGGGCCAACGTCCTGACTTTC
- | TRBJ1-2 | - | TRBV5-1 | CASSPELGGNGYTF | TGCGCCAGCAGCCCAGAGTTGGGAGGGAATGGCTACACCTTC
- | TRBJ2-3 | - | TRBV7-9 | CAGGYTDTQYF | TGTGCCGGGGGTTATACAGATACGCAGTATTTT
TRBD2 | TRBJ2-1 | - | TRBV3-1 | CASSHAGLAGVRSYNEQFF | TGTGCCAGCAGCCACGCGGGACTAGCGGGAGTCCGCTCCTACAATGAGCAGTTCTTC
- | TRBJ2-1 | few | TRBV7-6 | CASSPAQSYEQFF | TGTGCCAGCAGCCCGGCACAGTCATATGAGCAGTTCTTC
- | TRBJ2-6 | few | TRBV9 | CASSSTSSGANVLTF | TGTGCCAGCAGCTCAACCTCCTCTGGGGCCAACGTCCTGACTTTC
TRBD1 | TRBJ2-3 | few | TRBV5-1 | CASSWGTAESTDTQYF | TGCGCCAGCAGCTGGGGGACAGCAGAAAGCACAGATACGCAGTATTTT
- | TRBJ2-5 | - | TRBV7-6 | CASSLADFGETQYF | TGTGCCAGCAGCTTGGCCGATTTTGGAGAGACCCAGTACTTC
TRBD2 | TRBJ2-1 | - | TRBV19 | CASSTSPAGGTYNEQFF | TGTGCCAGTAGTACCTCCCCAGCGGGAGGGACCTACAATGAGCAGTTCTTC
TRBD2 | TRBJ2-1 | few | TRBV20-1 | CSESGRAYEQFF | TGCAGTGAAAGTGGGAGGGCCTATGAGCAGTTCTTC
TRBD2 | TRBJ2-1 | few | TRBV5-1 | CASSSGTSGSLYNEQFF | TGCGCCAGCAGCTCTGGGACTAGCGGGAGTCTCTACAATGAGCAGTTCTTC
- | TRBJ2-5 | - | TRBV29-1 | CSVAKGETQYF | TGCAGCGTTGCAAAGGGGGAGACCCAGTACTTC
TRBD2 | TRBJ2-5 | many | TRBV10-3 | CAINQLAGETQYF | TGTGCCATCAATCAACTAGCGGGGGAGACCCAGTACTTC
- | TRBJ2-3 | - | TRBV11-2 | CASSLSYRDPQYF | TGTGCCAGCAGCCTATCCTACAGGGACCCGCAGTATTTT
TRBD1 | TRBJ2-7 | - | TRBV15 | CATSRAGTGGLYEQYF | TGTGCCACCAGCAGGGCGGGGACAGGGGGTCTCTACGAGCAGTACTTC
- | TRBJ1-2 | - | TRBV9 | CASSVATGTIGNYGYTF | TGTGCCAGCAGCGTAGCTACCGGGACCATTGGTAACTATGGCTACACCTTC
TRBD2 | TRBJ2-7 | few | TRBV4-1 | CASSQDAGDLVEQYF | TGCGCCAGCAGCCAAGATGCGGGGGATCTGGTCGAGCAGTACTTC
- | TRBJ2-1 | few | TRBV29-1 | CSVAAGSSYNEQFF | TGCAGCGTTGCGGCGGGGAGCTCCTACAATGAGCAGTTCTTC